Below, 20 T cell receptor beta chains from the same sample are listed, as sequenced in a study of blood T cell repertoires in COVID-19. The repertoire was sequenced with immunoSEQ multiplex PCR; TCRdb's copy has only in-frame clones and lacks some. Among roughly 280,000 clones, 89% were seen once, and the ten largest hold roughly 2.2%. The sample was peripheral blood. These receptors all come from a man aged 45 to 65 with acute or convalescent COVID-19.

CDR3 region: CASSLRGGSNYGYTF. CDR3 nucleotides: TGTGCCAGCAGCTTAAGGGGCGGATCGAACTATGGCTACACCTTC. The gene calls are TRBV13 and TRBJ1-2, with D possibly TRBD1 on 5 matching bases. This CDR3 region has 15 residues. The V and J ends lost 2 bases and 2 bases respectively, with 12 bases between them. The germline CDR1 and CDR2 sequences are PRHDT and FYEKMQ (reference sequence).

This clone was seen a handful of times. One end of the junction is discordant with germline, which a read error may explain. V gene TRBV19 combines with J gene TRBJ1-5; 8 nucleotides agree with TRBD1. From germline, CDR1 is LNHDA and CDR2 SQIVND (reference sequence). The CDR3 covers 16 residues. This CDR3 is CASSIDHDRGKQPQHF. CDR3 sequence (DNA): TGTGCCAGTAGTATAGATCATGACAGGGGCAAACAGCCCCAGCATTTT.

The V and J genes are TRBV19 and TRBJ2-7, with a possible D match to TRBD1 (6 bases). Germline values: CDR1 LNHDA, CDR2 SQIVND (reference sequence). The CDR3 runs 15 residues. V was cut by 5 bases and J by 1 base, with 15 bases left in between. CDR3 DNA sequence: TGTGCCAGTAGTGCACCAAGGGACAATTCCTACGAGCAGTACTTC. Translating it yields CASSAPRDNSYEQYF.

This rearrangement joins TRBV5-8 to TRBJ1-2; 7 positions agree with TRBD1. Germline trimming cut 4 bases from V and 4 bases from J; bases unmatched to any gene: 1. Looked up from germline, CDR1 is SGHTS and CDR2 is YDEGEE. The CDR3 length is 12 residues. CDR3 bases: TGTGCCAGCAGCCCAGGGGGCTATGGCTACACCTTC. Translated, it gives CASSPGGYGYTF.

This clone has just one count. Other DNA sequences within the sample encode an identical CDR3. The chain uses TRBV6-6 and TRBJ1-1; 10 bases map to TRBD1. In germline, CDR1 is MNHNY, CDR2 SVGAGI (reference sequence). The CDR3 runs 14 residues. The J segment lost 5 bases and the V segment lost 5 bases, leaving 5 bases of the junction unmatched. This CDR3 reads CASSTDRGLTEAFF. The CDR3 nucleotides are TGTGCCAGCAGTACCGACAGGGGGCTGACTGAAGCTTTCTTT.

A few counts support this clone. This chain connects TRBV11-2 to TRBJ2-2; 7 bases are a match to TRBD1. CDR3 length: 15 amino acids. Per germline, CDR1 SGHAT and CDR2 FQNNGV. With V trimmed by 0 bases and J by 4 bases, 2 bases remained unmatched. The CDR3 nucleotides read TGTGCCAGCAGCTTAGATCCAGGGGGCACCGGGGAGCTGTTTTTT. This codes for CASSLDPGGTGELFF.

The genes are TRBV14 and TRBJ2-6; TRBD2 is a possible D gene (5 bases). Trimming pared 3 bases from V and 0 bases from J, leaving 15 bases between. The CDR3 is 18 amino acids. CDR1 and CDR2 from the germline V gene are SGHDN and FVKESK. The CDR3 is CASSHHRGLLSGANVLTF. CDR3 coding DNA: TGTGCCAGCAGCCACCACCGGGGTCTACTCTCTGGGGCCAACGTCCTGACTTTC.

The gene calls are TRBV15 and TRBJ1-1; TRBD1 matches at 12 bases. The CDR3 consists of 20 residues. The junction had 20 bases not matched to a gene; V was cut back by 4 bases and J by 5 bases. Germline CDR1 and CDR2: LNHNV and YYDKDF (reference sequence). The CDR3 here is CATSTLHASGTGGRNTEAFF. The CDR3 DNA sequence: TGTGCCACCAGCACCCTGCACGCATCCGGGACAGGGGGCCGGAATACTGAAGCTTTCTTT.

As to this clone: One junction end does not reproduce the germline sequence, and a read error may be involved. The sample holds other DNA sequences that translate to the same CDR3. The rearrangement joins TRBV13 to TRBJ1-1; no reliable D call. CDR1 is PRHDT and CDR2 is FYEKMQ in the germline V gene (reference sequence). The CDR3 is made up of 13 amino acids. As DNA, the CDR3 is TGTGCCAGCAGCCTAGGTGAGGTTACTGAAGCTTTCTTT. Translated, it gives CASSLGEVTEAFF.

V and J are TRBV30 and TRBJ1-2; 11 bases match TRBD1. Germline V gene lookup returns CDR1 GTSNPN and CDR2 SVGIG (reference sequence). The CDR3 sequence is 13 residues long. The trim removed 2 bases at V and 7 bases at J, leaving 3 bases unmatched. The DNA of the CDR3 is TGTGCCTGGAGTATCGGGACAGGGGGTGGCTACACCTTC. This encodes CAWSIGTGGGYTF.

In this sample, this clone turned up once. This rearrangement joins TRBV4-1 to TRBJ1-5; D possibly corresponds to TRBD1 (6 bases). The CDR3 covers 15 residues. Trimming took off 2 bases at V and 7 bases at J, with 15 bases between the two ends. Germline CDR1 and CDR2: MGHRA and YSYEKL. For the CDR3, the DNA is TGCGCCAGCAGCCAAACCACAGGGTCTTTCCAGCCCCAGCATTTT. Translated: CASSQTTGSFQPQHF.

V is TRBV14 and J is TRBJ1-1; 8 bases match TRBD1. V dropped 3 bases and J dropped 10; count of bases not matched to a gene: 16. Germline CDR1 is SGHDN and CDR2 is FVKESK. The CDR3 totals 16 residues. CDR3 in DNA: TGTGCCAGCAGCCAGACGGGGCGGGGACAGGTTGGGGGAGCTTTCTTT. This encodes CASSQTGRGQVGGAFF.

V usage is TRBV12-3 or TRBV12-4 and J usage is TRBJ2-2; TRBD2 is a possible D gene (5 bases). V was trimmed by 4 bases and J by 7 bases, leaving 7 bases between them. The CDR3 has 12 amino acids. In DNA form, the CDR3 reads TGTGCCAGCAGTTCGGAGGTCGGGGAGCTGTTTTTT. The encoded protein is CASSSEVGELFF.

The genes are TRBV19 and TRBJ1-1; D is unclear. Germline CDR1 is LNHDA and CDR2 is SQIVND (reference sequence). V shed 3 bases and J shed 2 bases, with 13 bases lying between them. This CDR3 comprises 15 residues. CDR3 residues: CASSINGQANTEAFF. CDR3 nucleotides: TGTGCCAGTAGTATCAATGGTCAGGCAAACACTGAAGCTTTCTTT.

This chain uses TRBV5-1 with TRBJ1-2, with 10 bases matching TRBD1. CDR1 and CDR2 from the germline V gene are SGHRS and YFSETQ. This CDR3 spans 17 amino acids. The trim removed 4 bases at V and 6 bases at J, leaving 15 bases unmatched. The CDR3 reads CASSLGRTGTGDHGYTF. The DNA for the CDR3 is TGCGCCAGCAGCCTTGGCCGGACCGGGACAGGGGACCATGGCTACACCTTC. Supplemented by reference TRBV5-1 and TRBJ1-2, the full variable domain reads KAGVTQTPRYLIKTRGQQVTLSCSPISGHRSVSWYQQTPGQGLQFLFEYFSETQRNKGNFPGRFSGRQFSNSRSEMNVSTLELGDSALYLCASSLGRTGTGDHGYTFGSGTRLTVV.

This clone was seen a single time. The CDR3 reads CASSQEARGQTEAFF. CDR3 sequence (DNA): TGTGCCAGCAGCCAAGAGGCCAGGGGGCAAACTGAAGCTTTCTTT. The chain links TRBV14 to TRBJ1-1, with TRBD1 matching over 8 bases. The germline gives CDR1 SGHDN, CDR2 FVKESK. The V segment lost 0 bases and the J segment 5 bases; nucleotides outside the gene matches: 5. The CDR3 loop spans 15 amino acids.

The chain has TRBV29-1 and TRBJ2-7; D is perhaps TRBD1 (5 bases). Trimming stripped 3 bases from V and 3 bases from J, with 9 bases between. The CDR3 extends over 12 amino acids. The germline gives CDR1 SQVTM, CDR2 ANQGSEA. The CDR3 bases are TGCAGCGTTGATGGCAGGGACTACGAGCAGTACTTC. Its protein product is CSVDGRDYEQYF.

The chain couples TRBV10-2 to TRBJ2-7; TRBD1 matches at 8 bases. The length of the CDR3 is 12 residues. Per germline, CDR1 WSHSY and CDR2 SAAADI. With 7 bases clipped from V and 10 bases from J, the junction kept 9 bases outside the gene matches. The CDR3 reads CASTPPTGVQYF. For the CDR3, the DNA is TGCGCCAGCACCCCTCCGACAGGGGTCCAGTACTTC.

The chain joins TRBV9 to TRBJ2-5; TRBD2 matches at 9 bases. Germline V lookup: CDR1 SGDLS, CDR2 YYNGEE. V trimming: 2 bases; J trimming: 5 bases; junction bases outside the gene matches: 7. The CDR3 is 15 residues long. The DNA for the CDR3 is TGTGCCAGCAGCGTTGTAGGGACTAGCTACGAGACCCAGTACTTC. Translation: CASSVVGTSYETQYF.

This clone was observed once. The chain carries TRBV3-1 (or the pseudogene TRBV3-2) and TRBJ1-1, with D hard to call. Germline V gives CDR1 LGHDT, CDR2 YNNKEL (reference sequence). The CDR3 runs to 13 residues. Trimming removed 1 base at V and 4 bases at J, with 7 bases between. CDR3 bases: TGTGCCAGCAGCCAAGCGGGTCGCACTGAAGCTTTCTTT. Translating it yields CASSQAGRTEAFF.